This T cell receptor beta chain was recovered during a study of CD8 T cells in Susac syndrome (dated by TCRdb to about 2019). Broadly, across the study: The study used repertoire sequencing to test whether antigen drove CD8+ T cell activation and differentiation in Susac syndrome. The clonality of the CD8+ T cell repertoire was compared across over 10 healthy donors, around 14 Susac syndrome patients and around 15 multiple sclerosis patients.

Overall results and qualifications from the work: The TCR sequencing and HLA analysis was acknowledged to have included a relatively small number of individuals.

Peripheral blood CD8+ and CD4+ T cells from healthy donors, Susac syndrome patients and multiple sclerosis patients were profiled by high-throughput TCR beta sequencing. Treatment-naive patients with stable or active relapsing-remitting disease fulfilling revised McDonald criteria were used as multiple sclerosis controls. Bulk CD8+ and CD4+ T cells were purified by magnetic negative isolation, whereas CD8+ TEMRA cells were enriched by FACS. Blood was collected in EDTA tubes and processed within 24 hours, with PBMCs isolated through density gradient centrifugation. PBMCs intended for TCR sequencing were cryopreserved in liquid nitrogen and were subsequently thawed in a 37 degrees C water bath. Purity of sorted or isolated CD4+, CD8+ and CD8+ TEMRA cells was at least 90%. RNA was extracted using the RNeasy kit, and about 0.45 to 1 microgram was reverse transcribed with random hexamers. The immunoSEQ multiplex PCR assay, covering 54 Vbeta and 13 Jbeta segments, was used to amplify TCR beta CDR3 regions. PCR amplification bias was corrected by using a synthetic template baseline for primer optimization and computational correction. The published analysis was carried out like this. Only productive sequences were kept, with reads annotated to V, D and J genes according to IMGT and analyzed in immunoSEQ Analyzer. Clonality was computed as one minus Shannon entropy normalized by log2 of the number of productive unique sequences. For each patient and control, public and private clones were evaluated within the 100 most prevalent clones. Susac-specific clones were defined as absent from healthy and MS cohorts, over a thousand published viral clones and other ImmuneACCESS disease sequences. The public reads were quality trimmed at Q25 with fastp and then assembled into clones with MiXCR by TCRdb, keeping productive beta chains. Each record represents a unique CDR3 protein, reported with the most common genes and DNA among its rows. TCRdb's processing, not the authors', yielded these V and J calls. This sample is represented by approximately 220,000 distinct CDR3 sequences; roughly 92% of them were singletons. The top ten clonotypes cover about 0.12% of the sample.

The germline ends are 10 bases apart after V is trimmed by 2 bases and J by 2 bases. From the cysteine through the phenylalanine, the CDR3 covers 14 amino acids. This entry keeps only the CDR3 DNA: 42 bases, framed from base 1. The germline V gene (reference sequence) gives CDR1 as MNHNY and CDR2 as SVGAGI. A remark on this clonotype: No cognate antigen has been identified for it. Base qualities are not at hand, and no much larger clone is one base apart.

This receptor was identified in a human donor with multiple sclerosis. The sample consisted of CD8+ T cells from PBMCs. The rearrangement combines TRBV6-6 with TRBJ2-7; confidence is insufficient to name the D gene. CDR3 loop: CASSYGGATYEQYF. The bases read TGTGCCAGCAGTTACGGCGGTGCGACCTACGAGCAGTACTTC.